Included here is one T cell receptor beta chain sequence, with context. Researchers built TCR beta cDNA using 5'RACE template switching with UMIs. TCRdb re-called the 5' RACE reads and catalogs CDR3 proteins one per entry, DNA excluded. The record lists about 540,000 distinct CDR3 sequences, of which the ten most abundant hold around 3.3%. This sample is part of a study of T cells expressing NK-cell markers. The overall study: Most of the eight sequenced donors tested HCMV-seropositive; one tested seronegative.

This CDR3 has 13 residues. In germline, CDR1 is SGHRS, CDR2 YFSETQ. The V and J genes are TRBV5-1 and TRBJ1-1. The clonotype originates from a man aged 18 to 35 in good health. Source material: blood T cells: a sorted CD56 or NKG2C T cell subset, CD4+ or CD8+ T cells, or bulk PBMC T cells (not recorded which). CDR3 sequence: CATRGAMNTEAFF.